These T cell receptor beta chains were read from a single sample in a study of identifying expanded T cells in peripheral blood. TCRdb keeps only in-frame clones here, not all; method: immunoSEQ multiplex PCR. Of 100,000 to 150,000 clones in the sample, 75% to 90% were seen once. The specimen sequenced was blood. These receptors were obtained from a person aged 18 to 70 in good health. Both conserved end residues are part of each CDR3. Fields, in order: J gene, clone size, V gene, D gene, CDR3 protein, CDR3 DNA. D genes are given only for firm matches. Expanded clones are given a class, and other clones once, few, many or no size at all.

j_gene: TRBJ1-5; abundance: NA; v_gene: TRBV6-5; d_gene: NA; CDR3aa: CASSYSGTDQPQHF; CDR3nt: TGTGCCAGCAGTTACTCAGGCACCGATCAGCCCCAGCATTTT
j_gene: TRBJ1-5; abundance: NA; v_gene: TRBV6-6; d_gene: TRBD1; CDR3aa: CASSYGQGQYQPQHF; CDR3nt: TGTGCCAGCAGTTACGGACAGGGGCAATATCAGCCCCAGCATTTT
j_gene: TRBJ1-5; abundance: NA; v_gene: TRBV4-1; d_gene: NA; CDR3aa: CASSPLPTGQPQHF; CDR3nt: TGCGCCAGCAGCCCTCTTCCGACGGGCCAGCCCCAGCATTTT
j_gene: TRBJ1-5; abundance: NA; v_gene: TRBV7-7; d_gene: NA; CDR3aa: CASSIKGGQPQHF; CDR3nt: TGTGCCAGCAGCATAAAGGGTGGTCAGCCCCAGCATTTT
j_gene: TRBJ2-5; abundance: few; v_gene: TRBV7-2; d_gene: NA; CDR3aa: CASSLAPRPGETQYF; CDR3nt: TGTGCCAGCAGCTTAGCTCCTCGTCCCGGGGAGACCCAGTACTTC
j_gene: TRBJ1-6; abundance: NA; v_gene: TRBV27; d_gene: NA; CDR3aa: CASSLAGHLSSYNSPLHF; CDR3nt: TGTGCCAGCAGTTTAGCGGGGCATTTGAGCTCCTATAATTCACCCCTCCACTTT
j_gene: TRBJ2-1; abundance: NA; v_gene: TRBV5-8; d_gene: NA; CDR3aa: CASSSDRGAYNEQFF; CDR3nt: TGTGCCAGCAGCTCTGATCGCGGGGCGTACAATGAGCAGTTCTTC
j_gene: TRBJ2-5; abundance: NA; v_gene: TRBV4-3; d_gene: NA; CDR3aa: CASSQEAGLLEETQYF; CDR3nt: TGCGCCAGCAGCCAAGAAGCCGGACTCCTTGAAGAGACCCAGTACTTC
j_gene: TRBJ1-2; abundance: NA; v_gene: TRBV9; d_gene: NA; CDR3aa: CASSPPEGRGYTF; CDR3nt: TGTGCCAGCAGCCCACCGGAGGGCCGTGGCTACACCTTC
j_gene: TRBJ2-2; abundance: NA; v_gene: TRBV11-2; d_gene: NA; CDR3aa: CASSRLGTPGTGELFF; CDR3nt: TGTGCCAGCAGCAGATTAGGCACTCCGGGCACCGGGGAGCTGTTTTTT
j_gene: TRBJ1-2; abundance: NA; v_gene: TRBV7-8; d_gene: NA; CDR3aa: CASSLRKGRDGGYTF; CDR3nt: TGTGCCAGCAGCTTACGTAAGGGCAGGGATGGCGGCTACACCTTC